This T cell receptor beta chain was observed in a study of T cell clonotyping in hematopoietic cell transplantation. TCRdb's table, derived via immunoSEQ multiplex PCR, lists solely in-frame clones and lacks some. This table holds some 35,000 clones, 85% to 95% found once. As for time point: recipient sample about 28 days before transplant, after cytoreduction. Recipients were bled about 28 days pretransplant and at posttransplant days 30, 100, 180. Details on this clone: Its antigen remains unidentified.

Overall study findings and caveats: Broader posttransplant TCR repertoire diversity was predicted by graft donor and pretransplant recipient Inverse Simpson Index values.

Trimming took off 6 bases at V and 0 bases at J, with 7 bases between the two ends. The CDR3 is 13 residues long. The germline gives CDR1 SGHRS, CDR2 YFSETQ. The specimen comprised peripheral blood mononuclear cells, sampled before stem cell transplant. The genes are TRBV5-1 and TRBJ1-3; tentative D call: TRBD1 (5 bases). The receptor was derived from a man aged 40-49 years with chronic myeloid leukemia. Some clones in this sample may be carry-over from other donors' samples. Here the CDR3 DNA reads TGCGCCAGCACAGGGAACTCTGGAAACACCATATATTTT. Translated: CASTGNSGNTIYF. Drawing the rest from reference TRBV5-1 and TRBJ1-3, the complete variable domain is KAGVTQTPRYLIKTRGQQVTLSCSPISGHRSVSWYQQTPGQGLQFLFEYFSETQRNKGNFPGRFSGRQFSNSRSEMNVSTLELGDSALYLCASTGNSGNTIYFGEGSWLTVV.